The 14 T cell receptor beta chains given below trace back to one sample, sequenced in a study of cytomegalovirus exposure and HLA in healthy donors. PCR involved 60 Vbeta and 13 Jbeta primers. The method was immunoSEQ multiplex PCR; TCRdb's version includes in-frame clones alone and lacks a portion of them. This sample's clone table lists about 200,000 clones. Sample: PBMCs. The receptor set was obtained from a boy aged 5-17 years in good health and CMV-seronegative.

The CDR3 loop reads CSVEDRSSAHGYTF. The CDR3 nucleotides are TGCAGCGTTGAGGACAGGTCCTCCGCCCATGGCTACACCTTC. The chain employs TRBV29-1 and TRBJ1-2, with TRBD1 matching over 7 bases. The CDR3 runs to 14 residues. After removal of 3 bases from V and 6 bases from J, the junction contained 10 bases not matched to a gene. Germline-derived CDR1 and CDR2 are SQVTM and ANQGSEA. The entire variable domain, with the rest obtained from reference TRBV29-1 and TRBJ1-2, is as follows: SAVISQKPSRDICQRGTSLTIQCQVDSQVTMMFWYRQQPGQSLTLIATANQGSEATYESGFVIDKFPISRPNLTFSTLTVSNMSPEDSSIYLCSVEDRSSAHGYTFGSGTRLTVV.

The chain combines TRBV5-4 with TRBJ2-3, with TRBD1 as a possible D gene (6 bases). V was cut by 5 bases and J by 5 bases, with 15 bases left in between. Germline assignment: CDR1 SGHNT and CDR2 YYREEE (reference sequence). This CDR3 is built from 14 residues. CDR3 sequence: CASRAQGGKDTQYF. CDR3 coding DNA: TGTGCCAGCAGAGCGCAAGGGGGAAAAGATACGCAGTATTTT.

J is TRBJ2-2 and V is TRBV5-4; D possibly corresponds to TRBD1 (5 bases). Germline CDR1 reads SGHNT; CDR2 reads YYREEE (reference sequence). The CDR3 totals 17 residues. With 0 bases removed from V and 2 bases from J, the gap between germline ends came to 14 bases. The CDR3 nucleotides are TGTGCCAGCAGCTTGGGGGTCGCAGGGTTTAACACCGGGGAGCTGTTTTTT. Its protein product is CASSLGVAGFNTGELFF.

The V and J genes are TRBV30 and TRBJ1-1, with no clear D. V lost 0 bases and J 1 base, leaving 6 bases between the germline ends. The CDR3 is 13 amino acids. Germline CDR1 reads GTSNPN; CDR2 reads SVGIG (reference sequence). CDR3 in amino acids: CAWSVAGNTEAFF. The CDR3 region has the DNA TGTGCCTGGAGTGTAGCAGGGAACACTGAAGCTTTCTTT.

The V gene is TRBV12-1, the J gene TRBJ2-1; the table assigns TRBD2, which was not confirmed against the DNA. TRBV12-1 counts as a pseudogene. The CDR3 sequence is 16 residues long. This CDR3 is CASSSTGLAGDNEQFF. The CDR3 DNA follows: TGTGCCAGCAGCTCTACGGGACTAGCGGGGGACAATGAGCAGTTCTTC.

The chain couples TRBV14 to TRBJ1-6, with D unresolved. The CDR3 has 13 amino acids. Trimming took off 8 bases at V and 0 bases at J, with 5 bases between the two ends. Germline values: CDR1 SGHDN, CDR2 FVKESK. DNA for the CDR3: TGTGCCAGCTCGTTCTCCTATAATTCACCCCTCCACTTT. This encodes CASSFSYNSPLHF.

The CDR3: CASSPSAGGPRLNYGYTF. The DNA of the CDR3 is TGTGCCAGCAGTCCCTCGGCTGGGGGCCCCCGACTTAACTATGGCTACACCTTC. This chain uses TRBV7-9 with TRBJ1-2, with D perhaps TRBD1 (6 bases). The V end was cut by 6 bases, the J end by 1 base, with 24 bases between. The CDR3 has 18 amino acids. Per the germline V gene, CDR1 is SEHNR and CDR2 is FQNEAQ (reference sequence). Supplemented by reference TRBV7-9 and TRBJ1-2, the full variable domain reads DTGVSQNPRHKITKRGQNVTFRCDPISEHNRLYWYRQTLGQGPEFLTYFQNEAQLEKSRLLSDRFSAERPKGSFSTLEIQRTEQGDSAMYLCASSPSAGGPRLNYGYTFGSGTRLTVV.

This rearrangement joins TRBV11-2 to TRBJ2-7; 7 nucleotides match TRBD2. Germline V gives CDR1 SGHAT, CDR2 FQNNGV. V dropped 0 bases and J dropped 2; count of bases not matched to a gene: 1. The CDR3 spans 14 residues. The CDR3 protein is CASSLEAGAYEQYF. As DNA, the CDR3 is TGTGCCAGCAGCTTAGAGGCGGGAGCCTACGAGCAGTACTTC.

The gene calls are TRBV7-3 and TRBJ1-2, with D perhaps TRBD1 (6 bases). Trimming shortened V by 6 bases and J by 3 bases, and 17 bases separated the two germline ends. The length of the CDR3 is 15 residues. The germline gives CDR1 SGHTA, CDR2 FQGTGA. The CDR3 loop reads CASSKQGGAYYGYTF. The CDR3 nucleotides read TGTGCCAGCAGTAAGCAAGGGGGGGCCTACTATGGCTACACCTTC.

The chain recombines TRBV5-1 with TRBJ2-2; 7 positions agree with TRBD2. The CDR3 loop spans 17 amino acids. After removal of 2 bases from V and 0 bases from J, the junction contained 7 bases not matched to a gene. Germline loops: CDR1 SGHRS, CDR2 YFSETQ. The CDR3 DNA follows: TGCGCCAGCAGCTTCAGCGGGACGGACTCGAACACCGGGGAGCTGTTTTTT. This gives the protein CASSFSGTDSNTGELFF.

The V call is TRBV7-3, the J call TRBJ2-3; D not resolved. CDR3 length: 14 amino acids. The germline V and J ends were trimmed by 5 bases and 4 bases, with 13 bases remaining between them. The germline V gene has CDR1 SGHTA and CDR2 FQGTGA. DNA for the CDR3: TGTGCCAGCAGCCCATTACGGTACCCAGATACGCAGTATTTT. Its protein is CASSPLRYPDTQYF. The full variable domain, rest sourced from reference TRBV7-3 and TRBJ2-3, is GAGVSQTPSNKVTEKGKYVELRCDPISGHTALYWYRQSLGQGPEFLIYFQGTGAADDSGLPNDRFFAVRPEGSVSTLKIQRTERGDSAVYLCASSPLRYPDTQYFGPGTRLTVL.

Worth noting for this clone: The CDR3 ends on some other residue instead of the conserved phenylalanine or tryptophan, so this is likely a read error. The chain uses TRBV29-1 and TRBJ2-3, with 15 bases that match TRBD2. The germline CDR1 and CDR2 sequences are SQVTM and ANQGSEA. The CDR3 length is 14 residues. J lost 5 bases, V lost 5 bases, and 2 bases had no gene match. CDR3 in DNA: TGCAGCGTTAGGACTAGCGGGAGGGGAGATACGCAGTATTCT. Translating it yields CSVRTSGRGDTQYS.

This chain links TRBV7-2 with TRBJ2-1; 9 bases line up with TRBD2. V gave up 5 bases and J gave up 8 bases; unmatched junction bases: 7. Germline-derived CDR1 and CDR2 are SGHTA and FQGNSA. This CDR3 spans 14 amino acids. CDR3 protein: CASSIGLARHEQFF. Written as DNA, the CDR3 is TGTGCCAGCAGCATCGGACTAGCGAGACATGAGCAGTTCTTC.

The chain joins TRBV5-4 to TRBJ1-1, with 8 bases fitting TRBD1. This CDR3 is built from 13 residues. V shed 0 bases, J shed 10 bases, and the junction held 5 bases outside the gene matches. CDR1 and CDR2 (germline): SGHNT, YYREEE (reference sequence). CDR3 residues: CASSLGDRFGAFF. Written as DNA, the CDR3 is TGTGCCAGCAGCTTGGGGGACAGGTTTGGAGCTTTCTTT.